The sequence of this TCR beta chain was determined in a study of blood T cell repertoires in COVID-19 (TCRdb year 2020). Regarding the complete study: Collaborator samples came from the United States, Italy and Spain and covered acute and convalescent phases of COVID-19. The prospective study material was composed of cDNA or gDNA derived from T cells, B-cell-depleted T cells, or PBMCs. Deeply sampled blood TCRbeta repertoires from subjects exposed to, actively infected with, or recovered from COVID-19 were included in the dataset. The repertoires were released in a freely available public database intended as a resource for research on the immune response to SARS-CoV-2. The samples were drawn from the first 160 participants of the ongoing ImmuneRACE study and from some 1,300 subjects provided by 6 global collaborators. A de-identified subject ID, COVID-19 status, age in years and sex were almost always included in the sample metadata. HLA class I and class II types, where available, came from metadata supplied by the sample provider rather than from assay-based typing. The research as a whole found: The amount of clinical and demographic metadata varied by source and participant and was provided uncurated.

According to the germline V gene (reference sequence), CDR1 reads SSHAT and CDR2 reads FNYEAQ. The CDR3 holds 13 amino acids from the cysteine to the phenylalanine. Only CDR3 DNA is held: 39 bases, read in frame from base 1. TCRbeta CDR3 regions were amplified from genomic DNA by means of the immunoSEQ Assay, a bias-controlled multiplex PCR. As for the original processing: Nucleated cell counts per sample were estimated from amplification of reference gene primers within the assay. To quantify the absolute abundance of each unique TCRbeta CDR3 rearrangement, sequence reads were collapsed and filtered. For each sample, productive Simpson clonality was calculated as the square root of Simpson's diversity index over productive rearrangements. Imported from immuneACCESS, the table was reduced by TCRdb to in-frame sequences with V and J called. These copies leave out some clones; in studies compared against another copy, an unresolved V gene accounts for under half, and the cause of the remainder is not known. V, J and clone size derive from that table, while D and trimming were established from the DNA sequence. In all, the sample holds about 82,000 clones, and under 80% of those were seen once. The ten largest clones take up around 34% of the sample.

As for this clone: The antigen this receptor binds is unknown. Mismatch with germline at one junction end may stem from a read error.

In Seattle, one collaborating source enrolled patients while the infection was active and tracked those patients longitudinally over the course of disease. Each collaborating institution followed its own protocols to collect whole blood in K2EDTA tubes. For TCRbeta analysis, collaborators shipped samples as frozen whole blood, isolated PBMCs, or DNA extracted from either of those sample types. Material: peripheral blood. This chain is built from TRBV7-7 and TRBJ1-1, with the D gene call left open. The sequence came from a man aged 60 to 75 with COVID-19, enrolled during active disease. The nucleotides are TGTGCTAGCAGCTTTTTTGAGGGAACCGAAGCTTTCTTT. Translation gives CASSFFEGTEAFF.